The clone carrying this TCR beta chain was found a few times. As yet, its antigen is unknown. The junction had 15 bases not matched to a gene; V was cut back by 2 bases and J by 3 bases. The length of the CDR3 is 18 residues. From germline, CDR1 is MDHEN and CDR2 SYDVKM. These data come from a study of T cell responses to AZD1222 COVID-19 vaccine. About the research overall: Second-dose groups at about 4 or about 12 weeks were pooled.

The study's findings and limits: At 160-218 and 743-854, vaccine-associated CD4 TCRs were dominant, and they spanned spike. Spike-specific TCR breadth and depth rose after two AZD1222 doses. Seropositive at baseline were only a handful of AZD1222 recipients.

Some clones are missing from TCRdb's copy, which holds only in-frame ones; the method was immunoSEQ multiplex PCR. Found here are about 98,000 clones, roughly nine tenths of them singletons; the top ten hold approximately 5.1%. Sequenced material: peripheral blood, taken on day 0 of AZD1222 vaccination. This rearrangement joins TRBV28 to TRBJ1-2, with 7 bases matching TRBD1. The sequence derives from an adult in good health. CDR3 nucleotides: TGTGCCAGCAGTTTAAGCTTGGCGGAGGGACAGTATGACTATGGCTACACCTTC. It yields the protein CASSLSLAEGQYDYGYTF.